This T cell receptor (beta chain) was sequenced during a study of blood T cell repertoires in COVID-19. For the study at large: PBMCs, B-cell-depleted T cells, or T cells were the source of the cDNA or gDNA that made up the material.

Only in-frame clones appear in the TCRdb table, and some are missing; sequencing was by immunoSEQ multiplex PCR. The data contain 25,000 to 35,000 clones, roughly 89% of them seen just once; the ten biggest clones take up under 55%. CDR3 length: 17 amino acids. Germline trimming cut 4 bases from V and 0 bases from J; bases unmatched to any gene: 8. CDR1 is SGHTA, CDR2 FQGNSA, per germline. The TCR sequence derives from a human donor with acute or convalescent COVID-19. The donor label of this sample is uncertain. The chain is built from TRBV7-2 and TRBJ2-1; 8 nucleotides agree with TRBD2. The sequencing input was peripheral blood. Here the CDR3 DNA reads TGTGCCAGCAGCTCCGGGGGGGGACTTAGCTCCTACAATGAGCAGTTCTTC. It yields the protein CASSSGGGLSSYNEQFF.